This TCR beta chain was obtained from a study of cytomegalovirus exposure and HLA in healthy donors. The PCR employed 60 Vbeta primers together with 13 Jbeta primers. Using immunoSEQ multiplex PCR, the repertoire was profiled, and TCRdb retains in-frame clones only, with some absent. The data show under 150,000 clones, approximately 9.4% seen once. Comment on this clone: Its antigen is still unknown.

V shed 6 bases, J shed 6 bases, and the junction held 7 bases outside the gene matches. The germline V gene has CDR1 MDHEN and CDR2 SYDVKM. This CDR3 contains 15 residues. Study-level points and caveats: Reportedly, fewer N-insertions than the roughly 700-donor mean appeared in an Asian-associated ancestry cluster in a later analysis. The study listed 164 cytomegalovirus-associated TCR beta chains. Researchers reportedly found TCR beta sequences accurately predicted most subjects' HLA-A and HLA-B alleles. Rare TCR sequences dominated, though some public TCRs recurred in many donors.

The genes are TRBV28 and TRBJ2-1; 11 bases map to TRBD2. The source is a man under 40 in good health and CMV-seronegative. The specimen was PBMCs. CDR3: CASRPSGRTGNEQFF. The CDR3 DNA is TGTGCCAGCAGGCCTAGCGGGAGGACGGGCAATGAGCAGTTCTTC.